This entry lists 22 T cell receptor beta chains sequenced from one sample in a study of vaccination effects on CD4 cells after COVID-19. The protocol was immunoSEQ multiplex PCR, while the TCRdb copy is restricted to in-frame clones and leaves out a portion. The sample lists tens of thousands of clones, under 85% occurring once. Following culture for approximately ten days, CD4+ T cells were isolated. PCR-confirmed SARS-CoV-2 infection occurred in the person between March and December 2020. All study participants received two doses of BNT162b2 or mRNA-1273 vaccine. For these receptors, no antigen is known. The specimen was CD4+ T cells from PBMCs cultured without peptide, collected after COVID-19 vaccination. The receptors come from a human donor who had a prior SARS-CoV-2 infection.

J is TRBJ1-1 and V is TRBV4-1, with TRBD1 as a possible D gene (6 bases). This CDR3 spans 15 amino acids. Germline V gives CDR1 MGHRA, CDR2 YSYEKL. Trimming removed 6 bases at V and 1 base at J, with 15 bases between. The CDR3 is CASRPPGHKNTEAFF. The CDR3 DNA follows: TGCGCCAGCAGACCTCCGGGACACAAGAACACTGAAGCTTTCTTT.

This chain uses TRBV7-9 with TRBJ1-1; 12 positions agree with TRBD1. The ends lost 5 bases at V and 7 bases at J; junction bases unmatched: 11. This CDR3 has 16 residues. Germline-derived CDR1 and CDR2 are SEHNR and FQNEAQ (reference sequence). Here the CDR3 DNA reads TGTGCCAGCAGCCCGGCCGGGACAGGGGGCGTCGGTGAAGCTTTCTTT. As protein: CASSPAGTGGVGEAFF.

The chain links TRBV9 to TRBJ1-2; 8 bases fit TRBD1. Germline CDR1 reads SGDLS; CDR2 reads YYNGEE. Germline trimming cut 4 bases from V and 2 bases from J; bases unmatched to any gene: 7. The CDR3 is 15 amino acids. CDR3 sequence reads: CASSPQGAINYGYTF. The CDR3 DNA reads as TGTGCCAGCAGCCCCCAGGGGGCGATAAACTATGGCTACACCTTC. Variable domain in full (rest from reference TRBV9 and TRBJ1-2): DSGVTQTPKHLITATGQRVTLRCSPRSGDLSVYWYQQSLDQGLQFLIQYYNGEERAKGNILERFSAQQFPDLHSELNLSSLELGDSALYFCASSPQGAINYGYTFGSGTRLTVV.

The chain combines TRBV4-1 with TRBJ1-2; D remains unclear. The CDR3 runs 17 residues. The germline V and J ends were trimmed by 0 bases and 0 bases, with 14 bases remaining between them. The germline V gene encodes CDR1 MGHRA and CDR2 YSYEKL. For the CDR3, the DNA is TGCGCCAGCAGCCAAGATCTTCTAACAGCGTCTAACTATGGCTACACCTTC. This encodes CASSQDLLTASNYGYTF.

CDR3 bases: TGTGCCAGCAGCGCAAAAGGGACAGTGAACACTGAAGCTTTCTTT. This translates into CASSAKGTVNTEAFF. The rearrangement links TRBV7-9 to TRBJ1-1; 7 nucleotides agree with TRBD1. The germline V gene encodes CDR1 SEHNR and CDR2 FQNEAQ (reference sequence). The CDR3 sequence is 15 residues long. The ends lost 5 bases at V and 0 bases at J; junction bases unmatched: 6. Variable domain in full (rest from reference TRBV7-9 and TRBJ1-1): DTGVSQNPRHKITKRGQNVTFRCDPISEHNRLYWYRQTLGQGPEFLTYFQNEAQLEKSRLLSDRFSAERPKGSFSTLEIQRTEQGDSAMYLCASSAKGTVNTEAFFGQGTRLTVV.

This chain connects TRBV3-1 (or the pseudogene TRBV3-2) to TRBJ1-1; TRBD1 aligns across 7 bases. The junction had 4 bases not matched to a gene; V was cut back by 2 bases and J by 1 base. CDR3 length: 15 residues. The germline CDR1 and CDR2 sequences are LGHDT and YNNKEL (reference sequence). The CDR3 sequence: CASSQRDRPNTEAFF. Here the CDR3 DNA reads TGTGCCAGCAGCCAACGGGACAGACCGAACACTGAAGCTTTCTTT.

The CDR3 DNA follows: TGTGCCTGGAGTAAAAATCTGGGAAACAATGAGCAGTTCTTC. Its translation: CAWSKNLGNNEQFF. V and J are TRBV30 and TRBJ2-1; D not resolved. CDR1 is GTSNPN and CDR2 is SVGIG in the germline V gene (reference sequence). The CDR3 consists of 14 residues. The V and J ends lost 2 bases and 5 bases respectively, with 13 bases between them.

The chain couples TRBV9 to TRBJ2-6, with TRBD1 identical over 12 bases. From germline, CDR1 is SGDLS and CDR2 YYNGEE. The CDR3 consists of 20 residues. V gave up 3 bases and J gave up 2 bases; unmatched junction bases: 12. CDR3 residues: CASSAAGTGGGLAGANVLTF. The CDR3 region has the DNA TGTGCCAGCAGCGCCGCCGGGACAGGGGGCGGGTTGGCTGGGGCCAACGTCCTGACTTTC.

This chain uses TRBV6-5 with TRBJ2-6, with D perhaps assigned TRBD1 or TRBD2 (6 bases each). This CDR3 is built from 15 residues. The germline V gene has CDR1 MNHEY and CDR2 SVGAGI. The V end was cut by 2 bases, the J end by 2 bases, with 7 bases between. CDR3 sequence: CASSYRGPGANVLTF. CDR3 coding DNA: TGTGCCAGCAGTTACCGGGGGCCTGGGGCCAACGTCCTGACTTTC.

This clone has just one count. The CDR3 region is CASRRQGAGEEKLFF. The CDR3 DNA is TGTGCCAGCAGGCGACAGGGGGCGGGTGAAGAAAAACTGTTTTTT. The genes are TRBV6-5 and TRBJ1-4; 10 nucleotides agree with TRBD1. V shed 6 bases and J 8 bases; nucleotides not matched to a gene: 9. Germline CDR1 MNHEY, CDR2 SVGAGI. The CDR3 extends over 15 amino acids.

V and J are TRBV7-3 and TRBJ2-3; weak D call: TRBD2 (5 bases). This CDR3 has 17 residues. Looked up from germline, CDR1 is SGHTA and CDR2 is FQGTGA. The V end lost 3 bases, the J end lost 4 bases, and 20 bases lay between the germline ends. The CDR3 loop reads CASSFGPGRGESDTQYF. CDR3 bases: TGTGCCAGCAGCTTCGGCCCAGGACGGGGAGAATCAGATACGCAGTATTTT.

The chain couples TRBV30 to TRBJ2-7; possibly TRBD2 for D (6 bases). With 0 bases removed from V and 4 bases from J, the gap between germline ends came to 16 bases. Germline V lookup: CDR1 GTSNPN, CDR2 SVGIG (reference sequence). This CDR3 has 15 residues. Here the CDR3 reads CAWSVGGTLIYEQYF. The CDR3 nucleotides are TGTGCCTGGAGTGTGGGGGGTACACTAATTTACGAGCAGTACTTC.

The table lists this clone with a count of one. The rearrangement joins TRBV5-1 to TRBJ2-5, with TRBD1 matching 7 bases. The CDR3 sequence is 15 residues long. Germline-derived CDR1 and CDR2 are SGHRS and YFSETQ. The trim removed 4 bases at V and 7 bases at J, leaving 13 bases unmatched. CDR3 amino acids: CASSPTPGTALTQYF. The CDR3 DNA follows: TGCGCCAGCAGCCCAACGCCGGGGACAGCACTGACCCAGTACTTC.

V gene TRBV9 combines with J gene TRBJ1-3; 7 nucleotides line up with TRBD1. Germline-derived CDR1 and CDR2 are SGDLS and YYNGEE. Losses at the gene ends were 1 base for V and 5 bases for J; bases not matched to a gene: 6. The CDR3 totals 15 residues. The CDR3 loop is CASSVRGGSRNTIYF. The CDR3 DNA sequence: TGTGCCAGCAGCGTAAGAGGGGGCAGTAGAAACACCATATATTTT.

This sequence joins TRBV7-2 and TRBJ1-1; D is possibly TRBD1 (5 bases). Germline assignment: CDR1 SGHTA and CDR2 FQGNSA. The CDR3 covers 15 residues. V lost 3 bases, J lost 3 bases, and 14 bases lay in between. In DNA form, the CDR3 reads TGTGCCAGCAGCTTCACAGCGGGGGGGGACACTGAAGCTTTCTTT. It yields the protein CASSFTAGGDTEAFF.

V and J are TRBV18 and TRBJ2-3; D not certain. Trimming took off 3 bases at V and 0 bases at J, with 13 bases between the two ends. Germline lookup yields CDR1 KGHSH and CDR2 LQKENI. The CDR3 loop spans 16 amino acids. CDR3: CASSPYRAHSTDTQYF. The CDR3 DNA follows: TGTGCCAGCTCACCTTATAGAGCCCATAGCACAGATACGCAGTATTTT. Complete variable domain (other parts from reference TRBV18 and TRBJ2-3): NAGVMQNPRHLVRRRGQEARLRCSPMKGHSHVYWYRQLPEEGLKFMVYLQKENIIDESGMPKERFSAEFPKEGPSILRIQQVVRGDSAAYFCASSPYRAHSTDTQYFGPGTRLTVL.

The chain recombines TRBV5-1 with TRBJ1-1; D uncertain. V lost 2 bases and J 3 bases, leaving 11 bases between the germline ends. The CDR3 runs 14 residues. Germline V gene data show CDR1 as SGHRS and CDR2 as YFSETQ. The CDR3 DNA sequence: TGCGCCAGCAGCTTTGAGGGTTACGACACTGAAGCTTTCTTT. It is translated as CASSFEGYDTEAFF.

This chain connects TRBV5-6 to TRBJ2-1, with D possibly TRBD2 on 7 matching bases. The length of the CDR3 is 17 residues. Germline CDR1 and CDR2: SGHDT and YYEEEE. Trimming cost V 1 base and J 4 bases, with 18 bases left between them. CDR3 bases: TGTGCCAGCAGCTTGTACGGGGGGCTAGCGGCTTACAATGAGCAGTTCTTC. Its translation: CASSLYGGLAAYNEQFF.

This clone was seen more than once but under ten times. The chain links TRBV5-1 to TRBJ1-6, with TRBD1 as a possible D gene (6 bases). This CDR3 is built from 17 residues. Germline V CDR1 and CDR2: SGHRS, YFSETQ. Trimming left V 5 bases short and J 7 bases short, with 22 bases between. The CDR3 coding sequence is TGCGCCAGCAGACCGACCAGGGGAGGCACAGAGAATTCACCCCTCCACTTT. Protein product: CASRPTRGGTENSPLHF. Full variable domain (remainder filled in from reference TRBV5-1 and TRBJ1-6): KAGVTQTPRYLIKTRGQQVTLSCSPISGHRSVSWYQQTPGQGLQFLFEYFSETQRNKGNFPGRFSGRQFSNSRSEMNVSTLELGDSALYLCASRPTRGGTENSPLHFGNGTRLTVT.

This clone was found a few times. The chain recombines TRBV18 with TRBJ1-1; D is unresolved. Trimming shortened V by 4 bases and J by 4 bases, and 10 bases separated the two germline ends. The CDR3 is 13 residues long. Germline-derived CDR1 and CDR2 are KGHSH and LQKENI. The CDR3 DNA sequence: TGTGCCAGCTCACAAGGGCGGGGCACTGAAGCTTTCTTT. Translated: CASSQGRGTEAFF.

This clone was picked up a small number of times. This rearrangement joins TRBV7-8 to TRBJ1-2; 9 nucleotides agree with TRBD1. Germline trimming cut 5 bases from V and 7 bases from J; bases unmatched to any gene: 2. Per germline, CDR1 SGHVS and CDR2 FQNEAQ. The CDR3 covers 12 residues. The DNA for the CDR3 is TGTGCCAGCAGCACGGACAGGGGTGGCTACACCTTC. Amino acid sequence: CASSTDRGGYTF.

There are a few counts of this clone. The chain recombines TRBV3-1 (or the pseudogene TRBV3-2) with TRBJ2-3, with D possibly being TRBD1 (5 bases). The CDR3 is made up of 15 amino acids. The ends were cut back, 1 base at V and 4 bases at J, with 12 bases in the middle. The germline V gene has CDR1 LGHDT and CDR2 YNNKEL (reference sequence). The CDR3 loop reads CASSQGADTADTQYF. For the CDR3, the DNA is TGTGCCAGCAGCCAAGGGGCGGACACGGCAGATACGCAGTATTTT.